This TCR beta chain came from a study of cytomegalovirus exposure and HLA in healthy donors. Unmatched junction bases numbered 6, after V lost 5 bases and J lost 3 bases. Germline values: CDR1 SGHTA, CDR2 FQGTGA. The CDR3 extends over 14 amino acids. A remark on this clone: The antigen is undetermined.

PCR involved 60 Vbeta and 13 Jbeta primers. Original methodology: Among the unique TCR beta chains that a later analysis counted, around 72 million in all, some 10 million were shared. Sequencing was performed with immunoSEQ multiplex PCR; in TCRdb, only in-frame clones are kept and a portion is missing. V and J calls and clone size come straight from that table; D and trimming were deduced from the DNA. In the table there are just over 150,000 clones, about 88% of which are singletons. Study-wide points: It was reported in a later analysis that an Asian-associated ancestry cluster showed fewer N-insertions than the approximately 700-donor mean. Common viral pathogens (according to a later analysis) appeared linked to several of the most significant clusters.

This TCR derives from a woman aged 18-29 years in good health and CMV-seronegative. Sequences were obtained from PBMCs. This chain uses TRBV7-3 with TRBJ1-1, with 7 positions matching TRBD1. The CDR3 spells CASSKTGEDTEAFF. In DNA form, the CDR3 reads TGTGCCAGCAGCAAAACAGGGGAGGACACTGAAGCTTTCTTT.